Below, 22 T cell receptor beta chains from the same sample are listed, as sequenced in a study of cytomegalovirus exposure and HLA in healthy donors. PCR amplification relied on 60 Vbeta primers (plus 13 Jbeta primers). Assay: immunoSEQ multiplex PCR; the TCRdb copy retains only in-frame clones and omits some. The table has 89,000 or so clones, roughly 86% seen once. The specimen was PBMCs. These receptors were taken from a woman aged 18-29 years in good health and CMV-seropositive.

The chain links TRBV5-1 to TRBJ2-3; 10 positions match TRBD2. V lost 2 bases and J lost 0; bases outside the gene matches: 3. The CDR3 length is 16 residues. Germline V gene lookup returns CDR1 SGHRS and CDR2 YFSETQ. CDR3 nucleotide sequence: TGCGCCAGCAGCTTACTAGCGGGGCCAAGCACAGATACGCAGTATTTT. This sequence encodes CASSLLAGPSTDTQYF.

This chain uses TRBV27 with TRBJ2-7; 10 nucleotides match TRBD2. The CDR3 length is 16 residues. The V segment lost 4 bases and the J segment 2 bases; nucleotides outside the gene matches: 8. The germline V gene encodes CDR1 MNHEY and CDR2 SMNVEV (reference sequence). CDR3 amino acids: CASSWRAGGPTYEQYF. CDR3 DNA sequence: TGTGCCAGCAGTTGGAGAGCGGGAGGGCCCACCTACGAGCAGTACTTC.

This clone was observed a handful of times. The chain carries TRBV5-1 and TRBJ2-5, with D hard to call. Germline V gene sequence: CDR1 SGHRS, CDR2 YFSETQ. The CDR3 extends over 15 amino acids. V was trimmed by 0 bases and J by 0 bases, leaving 9 bases between them. CDR3 DNA: TGCGCCAGCAGCTTGGTCCCAGCGTACCAAGAGACCCAGTACTTC. The encoded protein is CASSLVPAYQETQYF. The full variable domain, with the rest looked up from reference TRBV5-1 and TRBJ2-5, is KAGVTQTPRYLIKTRGQQVTLSCSPISGHRSVSWYQQTPGQGLQFLFEYFSETQRNKGNFPGRFSGRQFSNSRSEMNVSTLELGDSALYLCASSLVPAYQETQYFGPGTRLLVL.

This sequence joins TRBV19 and TRBJ1-5; 8 positions match TRBD1. CDR3 length: 14 residues. Germline CDR1 LNHDA, CDR2 SQIVND (reference sequence). Losses at the gene ends were 5 bases for V and 2 bases for J; bases not matched to a gene: 2. CDR3 in amino acids: CASSLDRGNQPQHF. As DNA, the CDR3 is TGTGCCAGTAGTCTGGACAGGGGCAATCAGCCCCAGCATTTT.

This clone came up a few times. V is TRBV5-1 and J is TRBJ1-4; no clear D. V gave up 0 bases and J gave up 0 bases, with 9 bases separating them. This CDR3 has 16 amino acids. CDR1 and CDR2 from the germline V gene are SGHRS and YFSETQ. The chain's CDR3 is CASSLGSPATNEKLFF. The CDR3 region has the DNA TGCGCCAGCAGCTTGGGCAGTCCTGCAACTAATGAAAAACTGTTTTTT.

This chain uses TRBV19 with TRBJ2-5; a possible D gene is TRBD2 (6 bases). The CDR3 extends over 14 amino acids. Trimming stripped 4 bases from V and 5 bases from J, with 14 bases between. From germline, CDR1 is LNHDA and CDR2 SQIVND (reference sequence). The CDR3 DNA follows: TGTGCCAGTAGTACCGTTGGGGGGTCGGAGACCCAGTACTTC. Encoded protein: CASSTVGGSETQYF.

The chain recombines TRBV25-1 with TRBJ2-7; a possible D gene is TRBD1 (6 bases). In germline, CDR1 is MGHDK, CDR2 SYGVNS. V lost 4 bases and J lost 6, with 13 bases in between. This CDR3 contains 13 residues. For the CDR3, the DNA is TGTGCCAGCAGTGGAACAGGGTGGGGCGAGCAGTACTTC. It specifies CASSGTGWGEQYF.

This rearrangement joins TRBV19 to TRBJ1-3; D ambiguous. Trimming stripped 3 bases from V and 0 bases from J, with 6 bases between. The CDR3 loop spans 14 amino acids. Germline assignment: CDR1 LNHDA and CDR2 SQIVND (reference sequence). The chain's CDR3 is CASSMRSSGNTIYF. The CDR3 nucleotides are TGTGCCAGTAGTATGAGGAGCTCTGGAAACACCATATATTTT.

In this sample, this clone turned up once. This sequence joins TRBV19 and TRBJ1-4, with 9 positions matching TRBD1. Per germline, CDR1 LNHDA and CDR2 SQIVND (reference sequence). The CDR3 is 15 amino acids. J was trimmed by 6 bases and V by 4 bases; bases with no gene match: 6. The CDR3 here is CASSTRQGEHEKLFF. In DNA form, the CDR3 reads TGTGCCAGTAGTACAAGACAGGGGGAACATGAAAAACTGTTTTTT.

This sequence joins TRBV29-1 and TRBJ2-1, with a weak D call TRBD1 (6 bases). The CDR3 spans 13 residues. V was clipped by 6 bases and J by 5 bases, with 14 bases between them. Germline CDR1 reads SQVTM; CDR2 reads ANQGSEA. The CDR3 DNA reads as TGCAGCGTATTACAGGGTTGGGACAATGAGCAGTTCTTC. It encodes CSVLQGWDNEQFF.

This rearrangement joins TRBV5-6 to TRBJ2-4; no clear D gene. Germline lookup yields CDR1 SGHDT and CDR2 YYEEEE. CDR3 size: 17 residues. V lost 0 bases and J lost 11, with 24 bases in between. In DNA, the CDR3 is TGTGCCAGCAGCTTGGCGGCCGGAGAATTGGATAAACCTTTTCAGTACTTC. This sequence encodes CASSLAAGELDKPFQYF. Combining the CDR3 with reference TRBV5-6 and TRBJ2-4 gives the whole variable domain DAGVTQSPTHLIKTRGQQVTLRCSPKSGHDTVSWYQQALGQGPQFIFQYYEEEERQRGNFPDRFSGHQFPNYSSELNVNALLLGDSALYLCASSLAAGELDKPFQYFGAGTRLSVL.

The chain carries TRBV5-1 and TRBJ1-2; 7 nucleotides align to TRBD1. J was trimmed by 4 bases and V by 3 bases; bases with no gene match: 6. From germline, CDR1 is SGHRS and CDR2 YFSETQ. This CDR3 is 14 amino acids long. In DNA form, the CDR3 reads TGCGCCAGCAGCTCCGGACCAGGGGGCTATGGCTACACCTTC. It is translated as CASSSGPGGYGYTF.

The chain joins TRBV29-1 to TRBJ1-2; D is unclear. V lost 1 base and J lost 4, with 16 bases in between. The CDR3 is 15 amino acids. In germline, CDR1 is SQVTM, CDR2 ANQGSEA. The CDR3 DNA follows: TGCAGCGTTGAAGGTTACCTAGGTACCGTCTATGGCTACACCTTC. This encodes CSVEGYLGTVYGYTF. Supplemented by reference TRBV29-1 and TRBJ1-2, the full variable domain reads SAVISQKPSRDICQRGTSLTIQCQVDSQVTMMFWYRQQPGQSLTLIATANQGSEATYESGFVIDKFPISRPNLTFSTLTVSNMSPEDSSIYLCSVEGYLGTVYGYTFGSGTRLTVV.

The chain joins TRBV19 to TRBJ1-5; D call uncertain. CDR1 and CDR2 (germline): LNHDA, SQIVND (reference sequence). V was shortened by 6 bases and J by 0 bases, with 15 bases between the two germline ends. The length of the CDR3 is 16 residues. The CDR3: CASRMPAGDSNQPQHF. The CDR3 DNA sequence: TGTGCCAGTAGGATGCCGGCCGGGGATAGCAATCAGCCCCAGCATTTT. The variable domain in full, with the rest retrieved from reference TRBV19 and TRBJ1-5, is DGGITQSPKYLFRKEGQNVTLSCEQNLNHDAMYWYRQDPGQGLRLIYYSQIVNDFQKGDIAEGYSVSREKKESFPLTVTSAQKNPTAFYLCASRMPAGDSNQPQHFGDGTRLSIL.

The J gene is TRBJ1-5, the V gene TRBV19; tentatively, D is TRBD1 (6 bases). The length of the CDR3 is 12 residues. The V end was cut by 9 bases, the J end by 3 bases, with 9 bases between. Germline V gene sequence: CDR1 LNHDA, CDR2 SQIVND (reference sequence). CDR3 sequence: CASGQINQPQHF. CDR3 in DNA: TGTGCCAGCGGACAGATCAATCAGCCCCAGCATTTT.

The V and J genes are TRBV6-5 and TRBJ1-6; 7 nucleotides match TRBD1. The CDR3 runs to 15 residues. CDR1 MNHEY and CDR2 SVGAGI come from the germline V gene. Losses at the gene ends were 5 bases for V and 7 bases for J; bases not matched to a gene: 8. Here the CDR3 reads CASSSGQVKNSPLHF. The CDR3 nucleotides are TGTGCCAGCAGTAGCGGACAGGTGAAAAATTCACCCCTCCACTTT.

The chain joins TRBV7-2 to TRBJ2-7; possibly TRBD1 for D (6 bases). Trimming took 5 bases from V and 2 from J, leaving 16 bases between them. In germline, CDR1 is SGHTA, CDR2 FQGNSA. CDR3 length: 15 residues. The CDR3 protein is CASSPDSILTYEQYF. In DNA, the CDR3 is TGTGCCAGCAGCCCGGACAGCATCCTTACCTACGAGCAGTACTTC.

This chain connects TRBV5-1 to TRBJ2-7; D is possibly TRBD1 (5 bases). The CDR3 length is 13 residues. V lost 2 bases to trimming and J lost 5 bases, with 11 bases between them. Germline V CDR1 and CDR2: SGHRS, YFSETQ. The CDR3 nucleotides are TGCGCCAGCAGCTTACAGGATCCGCACGAGCAGTACTTC. Amino acid sequence: CASSLQDPHEQYF.

V usage is TRBV6-5 and J usage is TRBJ2-7; D might be TRBD2 (6 bases). Germline loops: CDR1 MNHEY, CDR2 SVGAGI. This CDR3 has 15 amino acids. V lost 6 bases and J 0 bases, leaving 15 bases between the germline ends. The chain's CDR3 is CASRRSREASYEQYF. The DNA of the CDR3 is TGTGCCAGCAGAAGGTCCAGGGAGGCCTCCTACGAGCAGTACTTC.

The CDR3 region has the DNA TGCGCCAGCAGCCAGAGGTCGGGACAGGGACATAACACTGAAGCTTTCTTT. Translating gives CASSQRSGQGHNTEAFF. The V call is TRBV4-1, the J call TRBJ1-1, with TRBD1 matching over 9 bases. V lost 3 bases to trimming and J lost 2 bases; unmatched junction nucleotides: 10. The CDR3 has 17 residues. Per the germline V gene, CDR1 is MGHRA and CDR2 is YSYEKL.

The V and J genes are TRBV12-2 and TRBJ2-5; the D call in the table, TRBD1, was not verified against the DNA. TRBV12-2 is deemed a pseudogene. The CDR3 contains 17 residues. CDR3 DNA: TGTGCAAGTCGCTACCACCTCGCCCGGACAGAAGAAGAGACCCAGTACTTC. It codes for CASRYHLARTEEETQYF.

This clone was detected only a few times. This sample also contains other DNA sequences that code for the same CDR3. The rearrangement links TRBV5-1 to TRBJ2-7; no reliable D call. The germline V gene encodes CDR1 SGHRS and CDR2 YFSETQ. There are 12 residues in the CDR3. With 0 bases removed from V and 4 bases from J, the gap between germline ends came to 5 bases. Here the CDR3 reads CASSLGGYEQYF. CDR3 bases: TGCGCCAGCAGCTTGGGCGGTTACGAGCAGTACTTC.